The T cell receptor beta chain under discussion was sequenced for a study of cytomegalovirus exposure and HLA in healthy donors. Background on the study: Within the Caucasian-associated ancestry cluster were more than 75% of the 350 to 400 genotyped donors.

This clone appeared a few times. Its target is not known. V was clipped by 0 bases and J by 3 bases; unmatched bases: 9. The CDR3 extends over 16 amino acids. Germline CDR1 is SGHNT and CDR2 is YYREEE (reference sequence). The PCR used 60 Vbeta and 13 Jbeta primers. Using immunoSEQ multiplex PCR, the repertoire was profiled, and TCRdb retains in-frame clones only, with some absent. The table has about 250,000 clones, roughly 70% seen once. Whole-study results and caveats: By HLA locus, TCR association rates varied in a later analysis, with DRB1 showing the most and HLA-C the fewest. TCR beta sequences numbering more than 15,000 were associated with HLA alleles at 0.05 false discovery rate in a later analysis. Productive rates of about 90% or about 30% were seen for most TCR beta V segments in an earlier analysis.

Sequencing was done on a sample of PBMCs. This chain links TRBV5-4 with TRBJ2-7; 7 bases are a match to TRBD2. The receptor was isolated from a female donor in good health and CMV-seronegative. For the CDR3, the DNA is TGTGCCAGCAGCTTGGCCGAGCGGGGTTCCTTCTACGAGCAGTACTTC. It is translated as CASSLAERGSFYEQYF.